This TCR beta chain was profiled in a study of T cells in Graves' hyperthyroidism and ophthalmopathy (dated by TCRdb to about 2019). About the study as a whole: Peripheral blood samples were taken at initial diagnosis, before any treatment was given. To identify distinguishing TCR V-J signatures, a discovery cohort of about a hundred patients was used, comprising 43 with Graves' ophthalmopathy and under 60 with stable Graves' hyperthyroidism. In addition, the study compared T-cell repertoires in thyroid tissue and in blood from roughly 6 Graves' hyperthyroidism patients. TCR Vbeta CDR3 sequencing of 135 peripheral blood samples (43 ophthalmopathy, about 74 hyperthyroidism and around 17 progressor patients) is reported in the paper. After blood sampling, hyperthyroidism patients were treated with methimazole at a starting dose of 30 mg daily, and ophthalmopathy patients were treated with high-dose intravenous methylprednisolone. For training and testing, the 100 or so patients in the discovery cohort were randomly divided in a 7:3 ratio. Whether ophthalmopathy could be predicted prospectively was tested in an independent validation cohort made up of under 20 hyperthyroidism patients plus 17 patients who later progressed to ophthalmopathy. Summary of the overall study and its limitations: Most expanded thyroid clonotypes (frequency above 0.001) were also detected in blood, suggesting blood repertoires may reflect thyroid immune responses. No statistical method was used to fix the sample size in advance, and group allocation was not hidden from the investigators. A model built on a 13 V-J signature distinguished ophthalmopathy from stable hyperthyroidism, reaching approximately 89% sensitivity and 81% to 83% specificity in cross-validation and 80%/75% in testing. During validation, the model predicted progression to ophthalmopathy a median of about 6.5 months ahead of onset, with roughly 65% sensitivity and 72% to 80% specificity.

Sequences SGHTA (CDR1) and FQGTGA (CDR2) are obtained from the germline V gene. Relative to germline, V is 2 bases shorter and J is 2 bases shorter, with 8 bases between their ends. Spanning cysteine to phenylalanine, the CDR3 consists of 14 amino acids. Solely the CDR3 DNA is kept, with 42 bases framed from the first base. Amplification of TCR beta CDR3 regions was carried out from RNA transcripts. The TCR CDR3 was subjected to a first round of RT-PCR using the HTBI primer set and the Qiagen OneStep RT-PCR kit. The libraries were constructed in a second round of multiplex PCR and then size-selected and purified. Paired-end sequencing of the libraries was performed with 100 bp reads on an Illumina HiSeq2000. As for the authors' bioinformatics: SOAPnuke was used to process the raw data, removing reads that contained adapters or uncalled bases, had a mean Phred below 15, or lacked an exact match to the constant primer or identifier. COPE v1.2.5 was used to merge the high-quality paired reads, and each unique nucleotide sequence was defined as a clonotype. MiTCR v1.1 was used to align clonotypes to the IMGT TRBV, TRBD and TRBJ reference segments. Only V-J combinations with frequency above 0.0001, covering 99.2% of repertoires, were analysed. A TCS score was defined as the ratio between F50 (clonal expansion) and ExV (chaos), using BLOSUM62-based TCRdist between CDR3 peptides within each V-J. Welch's t-statistics and random forest reduced 500 to 550 V-J features to 10 to 15, which were used in a naive Bayes classifier (R e1071). In TCRdb, the public reads were trimmed at Q25 with fastp and aligned with MiXCR, with productive beta chains retained. Rows with one shared CDR3 protein collapse into an entry with the most common genes and DNA. Here the V and J calls rest on TCRdb's processing, not on the authors' analysis. The sample profile shows approximately 300,000 distinct CDR3 sequences; about a sixth of them were found once. The ten largest clones add up to about 51% of the sample.

In the ophthalmopathy patients, disease was moderately to severely active, with a Clinical Activity Score of 3 or more, a NOSPECS grade of 4 or more, and a duration of less than 3 months. Exclusion was applied to patients with uncontrolled infections, other autoimmune diseases, pregnancy or lactation. Clinical symptoms, serum thyroxine and TRAb, thyroid ultrasound, and orbital computed tomography formed the basis for the diagnoses. PBMCs were separated from approximately 10 ml of fresh peripheral blood using Ficoll-Paque density gradient centrifugation. Total RNA was extracted with Trizol reagent, and quality was checked on an Agilent 2100 Bioanalyzer. Concerning this clonotype itself: This receptor's antigen is unknown. No much larger clonotype is one base removed from it; base qualities were not supplied.

The chain is encoded by TRBV7-3 joined to TRBJ2-3, with the D gene not clear enough to name. This TCR derives from a woman aged 55-69 years with Graves' ophthalmopathy. The sequenced sample was blood. The CDR3: CASSLRLLTDTQYF. The DNA sequence is TGTGCCAGCAGCTTACGTCTTCTCACAGATACGCAGTATTTT. This CDR3, with the reference TRBV7-3 and TRBJ2-3 proteins standing in past its ends, gives the full variable domain GAGVSQTPSNKVTEKGKYVELRCDPISGHTALYWYRQSLGQGPEFLIYFQGTGAADDSGLPNDRFFAVRPEGSVSTLKIQRTERGDSAVYLCASSLRLLTDTQYFGPGTRLTVL.